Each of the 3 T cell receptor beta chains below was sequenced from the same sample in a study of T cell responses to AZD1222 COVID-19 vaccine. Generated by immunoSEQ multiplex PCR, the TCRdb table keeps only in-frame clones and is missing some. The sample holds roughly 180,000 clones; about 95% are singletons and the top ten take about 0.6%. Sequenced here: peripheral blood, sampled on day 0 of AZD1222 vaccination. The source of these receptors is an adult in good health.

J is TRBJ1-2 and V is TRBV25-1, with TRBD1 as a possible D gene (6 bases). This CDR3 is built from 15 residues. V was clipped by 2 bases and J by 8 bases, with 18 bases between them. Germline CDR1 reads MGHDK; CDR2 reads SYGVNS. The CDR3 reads CASSEGGPSRYGYTF. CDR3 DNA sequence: TGTGCCAGCAGTGAAGGGGGGCCAAGCCGATACGGCTACACCTTC.

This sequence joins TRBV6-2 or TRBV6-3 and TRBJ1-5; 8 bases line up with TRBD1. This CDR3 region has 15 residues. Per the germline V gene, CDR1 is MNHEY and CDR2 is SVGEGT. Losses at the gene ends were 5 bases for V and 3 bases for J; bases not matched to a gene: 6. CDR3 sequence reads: CASSPRQGPNQPQHF. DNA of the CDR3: TGTGCCAGCAGTCCACGACAGGGGCCCAATCAGCCCCAGCATTTT.

The CDR3 region has the DNA TGTGCCAGCAGCCGCAGGGTATACGCTGAAGCTTTCTTT. This sequence encodes CASSRRVYAEAFF. The chain employs TRBV6-5 and TRBJ1-1; possible D gene TRBD1, 5 bases. V lost 6 bases and J lost 6, with 14 bases in between. Per germline, CDR1 MNHEY and CDR2 SVGAGI. The CDR3 length is 13 residues.